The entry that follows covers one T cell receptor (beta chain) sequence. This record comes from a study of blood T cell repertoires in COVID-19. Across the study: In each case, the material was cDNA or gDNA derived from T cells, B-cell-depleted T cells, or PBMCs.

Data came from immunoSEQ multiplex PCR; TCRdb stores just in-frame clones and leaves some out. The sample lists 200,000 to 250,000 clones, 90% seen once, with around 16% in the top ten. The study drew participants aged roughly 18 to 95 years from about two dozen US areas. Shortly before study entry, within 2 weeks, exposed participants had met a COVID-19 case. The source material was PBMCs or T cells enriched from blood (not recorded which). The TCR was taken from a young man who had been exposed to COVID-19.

Written as DNA, the CDR3 is TGTGCCAGCAGCCGTGGACCGGGACAGCTCACAGATACGCAGTATTTT. Amino acids: CASSRGPGQLTDTQYF. The J gene is TRBJ2-3, the V gene TRBV3-1 (or the pseudogene TRBV3-2), with TRBD1 matching 7 bases. Per germline, CDR1 LGHDT and CDR2 YNNKEL (reference sequence). CDR3 length: 16 amino acids. The V and J ends lost 4 bases and 2 bases, in that order; junction bases with no gene match: 9.